This entry is about one T cell receptor (beta chain). Its antigen is undetermined. There are 15 residues in the CDR3. V dropped 0 bases and J dropped 0 bases, with 7 bases sitting between them. Germline values: CDR1 SGHRS, CDR2 YFSETQ. The assay was immunoSEQ multiplex PCR, and TCRdb's table has in-frame clones only and misses some. The data contain about 52,000 clones, around 87% of them singletons. The sample is drawn from a study of T cells in localized non-small cell lung cancer. Findings and caveats of the study: Adjacent lung held a median roughly 60 of the top 100 tumor clones. Because sequencing included only one region (of the tumor), heterogeneity remains possible. In uninvolved adjacent lung, T cell clonality reached its highest value, exceeding tumor.

The source material was PBMCs, sampled before any cancer treatment. The genes are TRBV5-1 and TRBJ1-3; D gene unclear. The TCR comes from a female donor with stage II lung adenocarcinoma. CDR3 sequence (DNA): TGCGCCAGCAGCTTGGTAGGGTACTCTGGAAACACCATATATTTT. Its protein product is CASSLVGYSGNTIYF.